Reported below is one T cell receptor (beta chain). Antigen: not known. The data are from a study of T cell responses to AZD1222 COVID-19 vaccine. Broader study findings: White British people made up most donors, females outnumbered males, and clonal diversity was possibly underestimated. Seropositive status at baseline applied to only five or six AZD1222 recipients.

Libraries were prepared by immunoSEQ multiplex PCR; TCRdb keeps only in-frame clonotypes and omits some of them. The sample contains about 100,000 clones, around nine tenths of which appear only once. V was pared by 5 bases and J by 0 bases, with 14 bases of the junction left unmatched. Germline V gives CDR1 KGHSH, CDR2 LQKENI. There are 20 residues in the CDR3. This chain uses TRBV18 with TRBJ2-6, with 9 nucleotides matching TRBD1. The sequence derives from an adult who received the MenACWY meningococcal vaccine as a control. Sequencing was performed on peripheral blood, taken 28 days after the second dose of the MenACWY control vaccine. CDR3 bases: TGTGCCAGCTCAAATACCGGGACAGGGTCAATTTTCTCTGGGGCCAACGTCCTGACTTTC. It yields the protein CASSNTGTGSIFSGANVLTF. The full variable domain, its missing parts supplied by reference TRBV18 and TRBJ2-6, is NAGVMQNPRHLVRRRGQEARLRCSPMKGHSHVYWYRQLPEEGLKFMVYLQKENIIDESGMPKERFSAEFPKEGPSILRIQQVVRGDSAAYFCASSNTGTGSIFSGANVLTFGAGSRLTVL.